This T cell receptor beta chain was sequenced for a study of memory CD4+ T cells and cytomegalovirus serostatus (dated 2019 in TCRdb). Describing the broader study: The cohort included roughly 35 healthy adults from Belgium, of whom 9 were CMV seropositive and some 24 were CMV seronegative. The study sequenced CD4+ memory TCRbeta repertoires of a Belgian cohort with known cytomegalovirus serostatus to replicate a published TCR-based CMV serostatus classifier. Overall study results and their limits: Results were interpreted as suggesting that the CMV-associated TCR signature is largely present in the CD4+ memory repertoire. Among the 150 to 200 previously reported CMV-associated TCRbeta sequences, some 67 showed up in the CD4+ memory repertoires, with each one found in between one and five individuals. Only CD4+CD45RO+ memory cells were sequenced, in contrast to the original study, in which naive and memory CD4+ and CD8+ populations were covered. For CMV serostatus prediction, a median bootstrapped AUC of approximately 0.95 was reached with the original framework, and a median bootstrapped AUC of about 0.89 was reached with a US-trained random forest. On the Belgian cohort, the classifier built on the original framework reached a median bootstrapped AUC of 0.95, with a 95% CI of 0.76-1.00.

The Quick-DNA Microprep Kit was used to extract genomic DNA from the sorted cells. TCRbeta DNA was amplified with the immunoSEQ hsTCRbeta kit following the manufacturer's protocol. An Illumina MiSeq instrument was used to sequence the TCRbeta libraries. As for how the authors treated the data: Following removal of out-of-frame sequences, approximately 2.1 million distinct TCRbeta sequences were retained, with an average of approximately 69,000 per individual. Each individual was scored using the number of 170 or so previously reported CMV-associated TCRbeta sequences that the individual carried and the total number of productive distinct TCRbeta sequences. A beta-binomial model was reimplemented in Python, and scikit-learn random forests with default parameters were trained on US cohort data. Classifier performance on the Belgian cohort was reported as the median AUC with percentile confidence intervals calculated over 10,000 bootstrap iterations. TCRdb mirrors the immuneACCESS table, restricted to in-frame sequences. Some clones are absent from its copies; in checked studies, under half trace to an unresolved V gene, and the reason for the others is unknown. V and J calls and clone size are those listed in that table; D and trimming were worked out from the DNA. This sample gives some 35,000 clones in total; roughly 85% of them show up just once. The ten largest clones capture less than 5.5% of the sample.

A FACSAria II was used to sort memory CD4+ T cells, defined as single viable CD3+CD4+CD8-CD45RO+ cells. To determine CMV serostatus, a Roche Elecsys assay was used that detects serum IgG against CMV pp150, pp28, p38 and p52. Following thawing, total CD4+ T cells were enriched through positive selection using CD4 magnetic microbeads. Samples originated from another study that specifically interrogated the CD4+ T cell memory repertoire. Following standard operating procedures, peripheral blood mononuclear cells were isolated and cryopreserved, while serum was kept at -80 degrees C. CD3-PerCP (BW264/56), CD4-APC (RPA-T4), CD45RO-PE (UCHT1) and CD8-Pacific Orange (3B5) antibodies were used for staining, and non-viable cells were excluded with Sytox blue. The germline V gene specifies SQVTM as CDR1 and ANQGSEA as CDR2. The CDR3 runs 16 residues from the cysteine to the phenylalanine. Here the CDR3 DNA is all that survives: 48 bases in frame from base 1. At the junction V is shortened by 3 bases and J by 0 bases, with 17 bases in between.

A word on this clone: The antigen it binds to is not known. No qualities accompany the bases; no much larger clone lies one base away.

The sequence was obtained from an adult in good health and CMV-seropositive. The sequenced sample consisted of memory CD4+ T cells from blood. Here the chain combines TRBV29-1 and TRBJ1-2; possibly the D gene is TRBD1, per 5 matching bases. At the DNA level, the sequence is TGCAGCGTTGATGATCCCCCGGGGGTCACTAACTATGGCTACACCTTC. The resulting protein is CSVDDPPGVTNYGYTF.